The text below deals with one T cell receptor beta chain. CDR3 length: 14 residues. CDR1 LNHDA and CDR2 SQIVND come from the germline V gene (reference sequence). V shed 6 bases and J shed 1 base, with 12 bases lying between them. This sample was taken from a study of blood T cell repertoires in COVID-19. Study information: From T cells, B-cell-depleted T cells, or PBMCs came the material, which was cDNA or gDNA.

Clones were read by immunoSEQ multiplex PCR, and TCRdb kept only the in-frame ones, dropping some. The sample includes 200,000 to 250,000 clones, about nine tenths of them seen just once. The chain employs TRBV19 and TRBJ2-5; D may be TRBD2 (6 bases). The clonotype comes from a man aged 55 to 70 who had recovered from COVID-19. Sequenced input: peripheral blood. The CDR3 sequence is CASSLPGGQETQYF. The CDR3 nucleotides are TGTGCCAGTAGCCTCCCCGGGGGCCAAGAGACCCAGTACTTC.